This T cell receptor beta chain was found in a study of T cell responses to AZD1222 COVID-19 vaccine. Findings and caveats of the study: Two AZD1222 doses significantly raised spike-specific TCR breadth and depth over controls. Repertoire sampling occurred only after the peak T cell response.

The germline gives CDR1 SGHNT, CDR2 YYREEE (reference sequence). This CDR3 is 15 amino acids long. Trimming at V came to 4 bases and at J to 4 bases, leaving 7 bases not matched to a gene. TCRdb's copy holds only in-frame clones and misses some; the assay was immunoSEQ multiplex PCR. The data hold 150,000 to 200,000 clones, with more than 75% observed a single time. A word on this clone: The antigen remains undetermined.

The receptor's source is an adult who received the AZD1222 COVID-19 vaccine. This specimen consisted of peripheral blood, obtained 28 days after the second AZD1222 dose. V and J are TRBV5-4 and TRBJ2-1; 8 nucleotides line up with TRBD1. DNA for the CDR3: TGTGCCAGCAGCCCCCGGGACAGGTATTACAATGAGCAGTTCTTC. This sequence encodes CASSPRDRYYNEQFF.